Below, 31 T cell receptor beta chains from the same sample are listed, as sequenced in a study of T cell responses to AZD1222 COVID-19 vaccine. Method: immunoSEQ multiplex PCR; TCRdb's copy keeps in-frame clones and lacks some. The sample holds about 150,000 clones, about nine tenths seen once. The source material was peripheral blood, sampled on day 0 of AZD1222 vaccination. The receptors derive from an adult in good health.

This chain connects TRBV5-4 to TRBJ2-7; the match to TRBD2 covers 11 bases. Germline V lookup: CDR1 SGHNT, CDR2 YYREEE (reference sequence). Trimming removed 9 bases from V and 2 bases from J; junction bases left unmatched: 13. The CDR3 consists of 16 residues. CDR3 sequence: CATQAGKTSGAYEQYF. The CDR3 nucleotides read TGTGCCACCCAAGCGGGGAAGACTAGCGGGGCCTACGAGCAGTACTTC.

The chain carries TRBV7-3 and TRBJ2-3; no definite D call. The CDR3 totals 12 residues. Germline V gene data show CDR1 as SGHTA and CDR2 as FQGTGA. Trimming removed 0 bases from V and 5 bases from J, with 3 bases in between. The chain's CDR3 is CASSLTGDTQYF. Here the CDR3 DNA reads TGTGCCAGCAGCTTAACGGGAGATACGCAGTATTTT.

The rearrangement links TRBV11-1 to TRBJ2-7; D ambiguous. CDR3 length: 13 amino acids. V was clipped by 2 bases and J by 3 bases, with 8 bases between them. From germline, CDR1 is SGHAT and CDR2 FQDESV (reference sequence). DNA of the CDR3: TGTGCCAGCAGCTTATCCCGAAACTACGAGCAGTACTTC. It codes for CASSLSRNYEQYF.

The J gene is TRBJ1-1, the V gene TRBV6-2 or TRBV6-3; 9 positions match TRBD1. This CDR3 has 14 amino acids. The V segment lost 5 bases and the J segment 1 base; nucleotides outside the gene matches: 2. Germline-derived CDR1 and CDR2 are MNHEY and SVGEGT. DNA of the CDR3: TGTGCCAGCAGTAACAGGGGGCCGAACACTGAAGCTTTCTTT. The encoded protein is CASSNRGPNTEAFF.

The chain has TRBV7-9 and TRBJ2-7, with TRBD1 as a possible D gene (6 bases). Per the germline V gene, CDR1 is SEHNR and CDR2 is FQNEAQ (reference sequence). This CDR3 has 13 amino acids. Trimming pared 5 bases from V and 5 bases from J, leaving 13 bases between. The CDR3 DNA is TGTGCCAGCAGCCCCCAGGGGCTAAACGAGCAGTACTTC. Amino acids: CASSPQGLNEQYF.

The CDR3 DNA sequence: TGTGCCAGCAGCTTAGGGGGACTAGAATTAGAGACCCAGTACTTC. It codes for CASSLGGLELETQYF. This chain joins TRBV7-9 and TRBJ2-5; 8 bases are shared with TRBD2. The CDR3 totals 15 residues. Germline-derived CDR1 and CDR2 are SEHNR and FQNEAQ (reference sequence). Trimming at V came to 1 base and at J to 4 bases, leaving 5 bases not matched to a gene.

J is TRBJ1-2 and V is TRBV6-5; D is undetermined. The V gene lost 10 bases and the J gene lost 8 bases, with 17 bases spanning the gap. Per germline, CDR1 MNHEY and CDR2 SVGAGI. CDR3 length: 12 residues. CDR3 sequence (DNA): TGTGCCACCCGAGCTCCCTTGAGGGGCTACACCTTC. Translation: CATRAPLRGYTF.

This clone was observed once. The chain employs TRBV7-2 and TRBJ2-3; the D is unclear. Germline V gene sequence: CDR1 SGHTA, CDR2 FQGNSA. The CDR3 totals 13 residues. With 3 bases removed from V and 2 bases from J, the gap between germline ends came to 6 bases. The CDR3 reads CASSFANTDTQYF. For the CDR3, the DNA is TGTGCCAGCAGCTTCGCGAACACAGATACGCAGTATTTT. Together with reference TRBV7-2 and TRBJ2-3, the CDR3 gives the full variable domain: GAGVSQSPSNKVTEKGKDVELRCDPISGHTALYWYRQSLGQGLEFLIYFQGNSAPDKSGLPSDRFSAERTGGSVSTLTIQRTQQEDSAVYLCASSFANTDTQYFGPGTRLTVL.

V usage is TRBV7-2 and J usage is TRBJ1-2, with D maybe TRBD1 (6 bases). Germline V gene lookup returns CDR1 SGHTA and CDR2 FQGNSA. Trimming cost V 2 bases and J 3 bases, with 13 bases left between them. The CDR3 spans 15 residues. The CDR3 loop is CASSLNQRGDYGYTF. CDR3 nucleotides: TGTGCCAGCAGCTTAAATCAGAGGGGGGACTATGGCTACACCTTC.

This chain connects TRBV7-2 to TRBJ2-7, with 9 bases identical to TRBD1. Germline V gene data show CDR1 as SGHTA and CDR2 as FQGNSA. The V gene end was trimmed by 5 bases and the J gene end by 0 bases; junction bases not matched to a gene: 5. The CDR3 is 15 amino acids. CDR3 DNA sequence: TGTGCCAGCAGCGCGACGACAGGGGGCTCCTACGAGCAGTACTTC. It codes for CASSATTGGSYEQYF.

CDR3: CASSLSFTDTQYF. For the CDR3, the DNA is TGTGCCAGCAGTTTGTCCTTCACAGATACGCAGTATTTT. J is TRBJ2-3 and V is TRBV6-2 or TRBV6-3; D is unresolved. Trimming cost V 4 bases and J 2 bases, with 7 bases left between them. The CDR3 contains 13 residues. Germline V gene data show CDR1 as MNHEY and CDR2 as SVGEGT.

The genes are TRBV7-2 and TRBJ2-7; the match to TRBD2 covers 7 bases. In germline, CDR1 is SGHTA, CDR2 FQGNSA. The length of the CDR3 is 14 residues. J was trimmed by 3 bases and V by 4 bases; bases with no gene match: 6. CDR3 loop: CASSSGLKGYEQYF. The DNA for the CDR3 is TGTGCCAGCAGCTCGGGACTAAAGGGCTACGAGCAGTACTTC.

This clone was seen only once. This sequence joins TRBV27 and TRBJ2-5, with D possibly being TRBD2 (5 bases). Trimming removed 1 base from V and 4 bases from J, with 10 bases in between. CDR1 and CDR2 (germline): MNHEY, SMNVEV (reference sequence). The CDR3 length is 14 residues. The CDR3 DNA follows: TGTGCCAGCAGTTTATTACATCGGGGAGAGACCCAGTACTTC. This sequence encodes CASSLLHRGETQYF.

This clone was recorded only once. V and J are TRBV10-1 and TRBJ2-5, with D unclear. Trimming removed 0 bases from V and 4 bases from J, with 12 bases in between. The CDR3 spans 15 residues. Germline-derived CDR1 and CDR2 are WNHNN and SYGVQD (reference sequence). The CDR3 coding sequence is TGCGCCAGCAGTGAGTCGTTCGGGTTTCTAGAGACCCAGTACTTC. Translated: CASSESFGFLETQYF.

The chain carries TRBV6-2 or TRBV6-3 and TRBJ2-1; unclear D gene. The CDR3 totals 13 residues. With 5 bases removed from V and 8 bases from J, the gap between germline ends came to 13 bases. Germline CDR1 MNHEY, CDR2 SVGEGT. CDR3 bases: TGTGCCAGCAGTGTCACGCTTAACCATGAGCAGTTCTTC. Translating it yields CASSVTLNHEQFF.

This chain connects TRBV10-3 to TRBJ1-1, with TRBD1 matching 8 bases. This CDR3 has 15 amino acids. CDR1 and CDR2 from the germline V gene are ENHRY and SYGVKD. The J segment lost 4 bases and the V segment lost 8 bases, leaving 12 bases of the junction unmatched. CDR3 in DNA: TGTGCCATCCCTGAGGACAGGGTTTTTGGCACTGAAGCTTTCTTT. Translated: CAIPEDRVFGTEAFF.

The CDR3: CATSRDLLGQGYTF. The CDR3 coding sequence is TGTGCCACCAGCAGAGATCTGTTGGGTCAGGGCTACACCTTC. This sequence joins TRBV15 and TRBJ1-2; no definite D call. The CDR3 is 14 residues long. CDR1 and CDR2 from the germline V gene are LNHNV and YYDKDF (reference sequence). Trimming stripped 0 bases from V and 8 bases from J, with 13 bases between.

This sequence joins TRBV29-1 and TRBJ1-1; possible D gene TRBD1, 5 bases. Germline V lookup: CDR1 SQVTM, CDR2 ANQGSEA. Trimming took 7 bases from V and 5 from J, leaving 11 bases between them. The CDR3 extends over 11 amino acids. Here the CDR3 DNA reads TGCAGCGCTGTGGGGGGGACTGAAGCTTTCTTT. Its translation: CSAVGGTEAFF.

In nucleotides, the CDR3 is TGTGCCAGTAGTCTGGGGGAACTAGCCAAAAACATTCAGTACTTC. Its translation: CASSLGELAKNIQYF. The chain links TRBV19 to TRBJ2-4, with D perhaps assigned TRBD1 or TRBD2 (5 bases each). The germline CDR1 and CDR2 sequences are LNHDA and SQIVND (reference sequence). The CDR3 runs 15 residues. Trimming removed 5 bases at V and 0 bases at J, with 11 bases between.

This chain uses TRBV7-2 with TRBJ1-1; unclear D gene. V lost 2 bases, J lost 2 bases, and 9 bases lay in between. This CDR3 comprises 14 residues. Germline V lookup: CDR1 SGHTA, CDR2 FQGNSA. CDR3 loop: CASSLFRGNTEAFF. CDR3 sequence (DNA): TGTGCCAGCAGCTTATTCCGTGGAAACACTGAAGCTTTCTTT.

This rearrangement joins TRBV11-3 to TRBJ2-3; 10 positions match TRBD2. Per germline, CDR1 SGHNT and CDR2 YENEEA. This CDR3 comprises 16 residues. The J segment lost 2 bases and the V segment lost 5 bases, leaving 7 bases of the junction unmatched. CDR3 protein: CASSPGTSEFTDTQYF. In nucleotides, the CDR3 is TGTGCCAGCAGCCCAGGGACTAGCGAATTCACAGATACGCAGTATTTT.

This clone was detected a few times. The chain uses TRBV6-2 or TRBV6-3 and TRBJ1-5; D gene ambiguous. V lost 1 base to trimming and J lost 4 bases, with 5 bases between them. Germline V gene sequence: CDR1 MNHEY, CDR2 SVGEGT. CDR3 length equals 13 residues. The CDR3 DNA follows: TGTGCCAGCAGTTACTATCAAAATCAGCCCCAGCATTTT. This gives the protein CASSYYQNQPQHF.

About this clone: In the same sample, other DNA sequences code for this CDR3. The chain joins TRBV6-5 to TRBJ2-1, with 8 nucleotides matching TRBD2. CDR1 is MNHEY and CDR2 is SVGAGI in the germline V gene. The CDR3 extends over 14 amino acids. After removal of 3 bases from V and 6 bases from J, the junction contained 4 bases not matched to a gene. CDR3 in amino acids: CASSYSSGGNEQFF. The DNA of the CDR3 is TGTGCCAGCAGTTATTCCAGCGGGGGCAATGAGCAGTTCTTC.

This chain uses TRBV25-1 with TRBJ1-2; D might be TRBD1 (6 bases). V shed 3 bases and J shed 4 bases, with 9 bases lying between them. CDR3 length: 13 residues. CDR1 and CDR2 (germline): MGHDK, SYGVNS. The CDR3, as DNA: TGTGCCAGCAGTGAGGGGGGGCTCTATGGCTACACCTTC. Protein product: CASSEGGLYGYTF.

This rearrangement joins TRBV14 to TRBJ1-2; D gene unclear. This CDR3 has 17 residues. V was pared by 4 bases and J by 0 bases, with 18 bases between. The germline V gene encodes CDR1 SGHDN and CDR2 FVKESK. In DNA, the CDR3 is TGTGCCAGCAGCCTTACCGCGACCGGTGACCCTAACTATGGCTACACCTTC. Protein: CASSLTATGDPNYGYTF.

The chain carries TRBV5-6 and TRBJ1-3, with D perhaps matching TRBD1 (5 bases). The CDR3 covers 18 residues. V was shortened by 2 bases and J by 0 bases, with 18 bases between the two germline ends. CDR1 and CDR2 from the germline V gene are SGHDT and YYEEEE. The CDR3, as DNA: TGTGCCAGCAGCTTCATGGGGTCAGGGTCCACCTCTGGAAACACCATATATTTT. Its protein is CASSFMGSGSTSGNTIYF.

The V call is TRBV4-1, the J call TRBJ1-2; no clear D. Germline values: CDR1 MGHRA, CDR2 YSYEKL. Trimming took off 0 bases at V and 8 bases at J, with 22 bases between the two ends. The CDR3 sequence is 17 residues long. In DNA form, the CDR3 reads TGCGCCAGCAGCCAAGATCACCCCAGTGGACCGACTAGGGGCTACACCTTC. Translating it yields CASSQDHPSGPTRGYTF.

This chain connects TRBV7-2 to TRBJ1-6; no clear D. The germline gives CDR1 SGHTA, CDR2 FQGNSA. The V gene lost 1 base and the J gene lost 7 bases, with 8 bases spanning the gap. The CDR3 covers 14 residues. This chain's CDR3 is CASSLEGYNSPLHF. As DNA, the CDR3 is TGTGCCAGCAGCTTAGAGGGTTACAATTCACCCCTCCACTTT.

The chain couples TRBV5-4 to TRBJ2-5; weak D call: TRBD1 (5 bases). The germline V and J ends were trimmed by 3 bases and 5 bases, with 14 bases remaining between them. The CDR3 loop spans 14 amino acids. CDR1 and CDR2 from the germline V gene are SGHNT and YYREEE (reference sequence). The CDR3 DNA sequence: TGTGCCAGCAGCTCCAACACTGGGGCGGAGACCCAGTACTTC. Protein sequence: CASSSNTGAETQYF.

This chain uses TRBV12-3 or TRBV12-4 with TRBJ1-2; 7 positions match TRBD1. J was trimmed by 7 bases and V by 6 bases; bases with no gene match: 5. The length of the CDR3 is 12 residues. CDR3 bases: TGTGCCAGCAGCCCAGGGGGACGTGGCTACACCTTC. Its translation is CASSPGGRGYTF.

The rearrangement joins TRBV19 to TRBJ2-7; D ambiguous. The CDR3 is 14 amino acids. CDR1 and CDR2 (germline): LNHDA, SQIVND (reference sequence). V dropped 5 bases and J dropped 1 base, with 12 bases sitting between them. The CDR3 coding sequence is TGTGCCAGTAGTTCGACGTACTCTTCCTACGAGCAGTACTTC. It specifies CASSSTYSSYEQYF.